The rows below give T cell receptor beta chains drawn from one sample of a study of T-cell reconstitution after alpha-beta-depleted transplantation in children. Each CDR3 protein gets one entry after TCRdb re-called the PCR reads with MiXCR. The sample has about 580,000 distinct CDR3 sequences; over 25% are singletons. Source: PBMCs, taken before TCRalphabeta/CD19-depleted stem cell transplant. The source of these receptors is a boy younger than two with Wiskott-Aldrich syndrome, due to receive a stem cell transplant. Both conserved end residues are part of each CDR3. A D gene is named only where the DNA matches it firmly. A row's size may be missing; if present it is once, few, many or a size class.

j_gene	d_gene	abundance	v_gene	CDR3nt	CDR3aa
TRBJ2-1	TRBD2	few	TRBV25-1	TGTGCCAGCAGTGGCCCGACTAGCGGGGTTTACAATGAGCAGTTCTTC	CASSGPTSGVYNEQFF
TRBJ2-3	TRBD1	.	TRBV18	TGTGCCAGCTCACCACAGGACAGGACCGATACGCAGTATTTT	CASSPQDRTDTQYF
TRBJ2-3	TRBD2	.	TRBV10-3	TGTGCCATCAGTGAGTTGAGCCCGACTAGCGGGGGGACAGATACGCAGTATTTT	CAISELSPTSGGTDTQYF
TRBJ2-7	TRBD2	few	TRBV5-1	TGCGCCAGCAGCTTGGCATTGCCGGGACTAGCCCACGAGCAGTACTTC	CASSLALPGLAHEQYF
TRBJ2-5	TRBD1	.	TRBV29-1	TGCAGCGCCGGGGACAGGGAAGGGGAGACCCAGTACTTC	CSAGDREGETQYF
TRBJ2-3	TRBD2	.	TRBV5-1	TGCGCCAGCAGCTTGGGACTAGCGGATAGGGGGACAGATACGCAGTATTTT	CASSLGLADRGTDTQYF
TRBJ2-1	.	many	TRBV5-1	TGCGCCAGCAGCTTGGATTGGAGCTCCTACAATGAGCAGTTCTTC	CASSLDWSSYNEQFF
TRBJ2-7	.	.	TRBV5-6	TGTGCCAGCAGCTTGGGGACAGTCAACTACTACGAGCAGTACTTC	CASSLGTVNYYEQYF
TRBJ2-3	.	.	TRBV10-3	TGTGCCATCTCAGCTGGAAAGGTCCTTAGCACAGATACGCAGTATTTT	CAISAGKVLSTDTQYF
TRBJ2-2	.	.	TRBV11-1	TGTGCCAGCAGGCCATACCCGGGCCCCAAAAGGAATACAACCGGGGAGCTGTTTTTT	CASRPYPGPKRNTTGELFF
TRBJ2-3	TRBD1	.	TRBV5-6	TGTGCCAGCAGCTTGGCTCGGACAGGGTTTATCACAGATACGCAGTATTTT	CASSLARTGFITDTQYF
TRBJ2-7	.	few	TRBV12-3/TRBV12-4	TGTGCCAGCAGTTTACAGGAGTCCTACGAGCAGTACTTC	CASSLQESYEQYF
TRBJ2-5	TRBD2	.	TRBV5-1	TGCGCCAGCAGCTTTCTATCGGGAGGGCCGCGGGAGACCCAGTACTTC	CASSFLSGGPRETQYF
TRBJ2-1	TRBD2	few	TRBV12-3/TRBV12-4	TGTGCCAGCAGTCAACTAGCGGGAGCCTATGAGCAGTTCTTC	CASSQLAGAYEQFF
TRBJ1-1	.	few	TRBV20-1	TGCAGTGCTAGAAGACATCCCTCTGATACTGAAGCTTTCTTT	CSARRHPSDTEAFF
TRBJ2-2	.	.	TRBV5-5	TGTGCCAGCAGCCTCCTTCGGGGGATCACCGGGGAGCTGTTTTTT	CASSLLRGITGELFF
TRBJ2-7	TRBD2	few	TRBV9	TGTGCCAGCAGCACCCTAGCGGGAGGGCCTGGCGGGGAGCAGTACTTC	CASSTLAGGPGGEQYF
TRBJ2-7	.	.	TRBV6-1	TGTGCCAGCAGTGAAGCGCCGGCGGGCAGGAGCTCCTACGAGCAGTACTTC	CASSEAPAGRSSYEQYF
TRBJ2-5	.	few	TRBV5-1	TGCGCCAGCAGGGATTGGGAGACCCAGTACTTC	CASRDWETQYF
TRBJ1-4	.	few	TRBV7-9	TGTGCCAGCAGCTTAAGCAATGGACCGAGTAATGAAAAACTGTTTTTT	CASSLSNGPSNEKLFF
TRBJ2-3	.	few	TRBV29-1	TGCAGCGTTCGAGGGCGCAACACAGATACGCAGTATTTT	CSVRGRNTDTQYF
TRBJ2-7	TRBD2	.	TRBV10-3	TGTGCCACCAGACTAGCAACTGGCCTGGAGCAGTACTTC	CATRLATGLEQYF
TRBJ2-2	TRBD2	.	TRBV7-3	TGTGCCAGCAGCTTAACTGGACTAGCGGGAGGGCCGGGCACCGGGGAGCTGTTTTTT	CASSLTGLAGGPGTGELFF
TRBJ2-5	.	.	TRBV20-1	TGCAGTGCCCCCCGCGGCGGGTCGGAGACCCAGTACTTC	CSAPRGGSETQYF